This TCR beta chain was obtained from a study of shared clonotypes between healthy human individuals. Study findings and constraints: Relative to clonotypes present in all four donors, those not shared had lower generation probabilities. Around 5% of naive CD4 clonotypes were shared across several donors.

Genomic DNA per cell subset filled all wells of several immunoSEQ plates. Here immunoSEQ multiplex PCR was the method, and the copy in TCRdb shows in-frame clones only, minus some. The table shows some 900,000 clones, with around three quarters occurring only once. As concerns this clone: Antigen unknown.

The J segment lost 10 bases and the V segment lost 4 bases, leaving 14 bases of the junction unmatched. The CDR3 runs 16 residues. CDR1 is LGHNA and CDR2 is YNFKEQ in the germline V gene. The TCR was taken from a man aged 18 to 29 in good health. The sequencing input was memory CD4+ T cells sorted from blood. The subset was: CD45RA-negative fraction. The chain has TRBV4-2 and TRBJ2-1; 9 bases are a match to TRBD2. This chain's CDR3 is CASSRTGGGGAREQFF. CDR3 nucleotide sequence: TGTGCCAGCAGCCGGACCGGGGGCGGGGGGGCCCGAGAGCAGTTCTTC.